This T cell receptor (beta chain) was identified during a study of blood T cell repertoires in COVID-19. Study-level information: Both acute and convalescent COVID-19 samples were obtained from the United States, Italy and Spain. T cells, B-cell-depleted T cells, or PBMCs provided the cDNA or gDNA that served as material.

Per the original data handling: The assay estimated nucleated cells by amplifying reference gene primers. Method: immunoSEQ multiplex PCR; TCRdb's copy keeps in-frame clones and lacks some. V, J and clone size are those of that table, while D and trimming were read from the DNA. This sample carries 250,000 to 350,000 clones, 70% to 90% of them seen once, and the ten largest clones take approximately 12%. V lost 5 bases and J lost 4; bases outside the gene matches: 9. CDR1 and CDR2 (germline): SGHAT, FQNNGV. This CDR3 contains 15 residues. Specimen: peripheral blood. The chain has TRBV11-2 and TRBJ2-7, with 9 positions matching TRBD2. This TCR derives from a woman aged 55-70 years with acute or convalescent COVID-19. CDR3 residues: CASSPGVAGVYEQYF. CDR3 bases: TGTGCCAGCAGCCCAGGGGTAGCGGGAGTTTACGAGCAGTACTTC.